This T cell receptor beta chain came from a study of T cells in Graves' hyperthyroidism and ophthalmopathy. Amplified TCR beta CDR3 regions came from RNA transcripts. First-round RT-PCR of the TCR CDR3 relied on the HTBI primer set. MiXCR was run by TCRdb on the multiplex PCR reads, yielding one entry per CDR3 protein. This table holds more than 300,000 distinct CDR3 sequences, approximately 15% found once. Trimming took off 5 bases at V and 2 bases at J, with 14 bases between the two ends. From germline, CDR1 is SGHTS and CDR2 YDEGEE. This CDR3 has 14 amino acids. Clinicians diagnosed patients from clinical symptoms, serum thyroxine and TRAb, thyroid ultrasound and orbital computed tomography.

This TCR was sampled from a woman in her 30s with Graves' hyperthyroidism. The sample consisted of blood. V and J are TRBV5-8 and TRBJ2-7; D not certain. This CDR3 is CASSGTAITYEQYF. The CDR3 bases are TGTGCCAGCAGTGGAACAGCGATAACCTACGAGCAGTACTTC.